This TCR beta chain comes out of a study of shared clonotypes between healthy human individuals. Per the germline V gene, CDR1 is SGHRS and CDR2 is YFSETQ. The ends were cut back, 3 bases at V and 2 bases at J, with 17 bases in the middle. The CDR3 covers 17 residues. Repertoires were generated with immunoSEQ multiplex PCR, while TCRdb's copy carries only in-frame clones and drops some. The sample carries millions of clones, 85% to 95% recorded once. This chain uses TRBV5-1 with TRBJ2-2; D possibly corresponds to TRBD2 (5 bases). The specimen was naive CD4+ T cells sorted from blood. The subset was: CD45RA+ positively selected. The source is a man aged 18 to 29 in good health. The chain's CDR3 is CASSWAFGIRNTGELFF. The CDR3, as DNA: TGCGCCAGCAGCTGGGCGTTCGGGATAAGAAACACCGGGGAGCTGTTTTTT.